These 13 T cell receptor beta chains originate from one sample sequenced in a study of blood T cell repertoires in COVID-19. Only in-frame clones appear in the TCRdb table, and some are missing; sequencing was by immunoSEQ multiplex PCR. The sample records some 300,000 clones, 87% being singletons. The specimen was PBMCs or T cells enriched from blood (not recorded which). The source of these receptors is a woman in her twenties or thirties who had recovered from COVID-19.

The chain links TRBV19 to TRBJ1-2; tentative D call: TRBD1 (5 bases). V was cut by 9 bases and J by 4 bases, with 15 bases left in between. The germline V gene has CDR1 LNHDA and CDR2 SQIVND (reference sequence). There are 13 residues in the CDR3. CDR3 sequence reads: CASSANGGYGYTF. The CDR3 DNA follows: TGTGCCAGCTCCGCAAACGGGGGCTATGGCTACACCTTC.

The chain recombines TRBV27 with TRBJ1-2; D is uncertain. The CDR3 has 14 amino acids. Germline V lookup: CDR1 MNHEY, CDR2 SMNVEV (reference sequence). Trimming shortened V by 3 bases and J by 3 bases, and 11 bases separated the two germline ends. CDR3 coding DNA: TGTGCCAGCAGTTTGCGGTGGTCCGACTATGGCTACACCTTC. Amino acid sequence: CASSLRWSDYGYTF.

This clone was seen just once. The rearrangement joins TRBV3-1 (or the pseudogene TRBV3-2) to TRBJ2-2; TRBD1 agrees at 7 bases. The CDR3 runs 16 residues. V was clipped by 4 bases and J by 0 bases; unmatched bases: 5. Germline V gene sequence: CDR1 LGHDT, CDR2 YNNKEL (reference sequence). The CDR3 DNA reads TGTGCCAGCAGCCTCGCGACAGGGCCGAACACCGGGGAGCTGTTTTTT. Protein product: CASSLATGPNTGELFF.

The chain recombines TRBV24-1 with TRBJ2-1; TRBD2 matches 13 bases. Looked up from germline, CDR1 is KGHDR and CDR2 is SFDVKD. The CDR3 runs 17 residues. The V and J ends lost 9 bases and 4 bases, in that order; junction bases with no gene match: 11. The CDR3 spells CATGDRLAGGGYNEQFF. In DNA, the CDR3 is TGTGCCACCGGGGATCGACTAGCGGGGGGTGGTTACAATGAGCAGTTCTTC.

This clone was counted a single time. The rearrangement joins TRBV30 to TRBJ2-4; D is possibly TRBD1 (7 bases). Germline CDR1 is GTSNPN and CDR2 is SVGIG (reference sequence). The CDR3 runs to 15 residues. Trimming took 3 bases from V and 5 from J, leaving 17 bases between them. This CDR3 reads CAWSSGGGGQNIQYF. CDR3 in DNA: TGTGCCTGGAGCTCAGGGGGAGGCGGGCAAAACATTCAGTACTTC. The full variable domain, its missing parts supplied by reference TRBV30 and TRBJ2-4, is SQTIHQWPATLVQPVGSPLSLECTVEGTSNPNLYWYRQAAGRGLQLLFYSVGIGQISSEVPQNLSASRPQDRQFILSSKKLLLSDSGFYLCAWSSGGGGQNIQYFGAGTRLSVL.

V is TRBV19 and J is TRBJ1-1; unclear D gene. V lost 4 bases to trimming and J lost 11 bases, with 14 bases between them. This CDR3 region has 12 residues. Germline V gene data show CDR1 as LNHDA and CDR2 as SQIVND (reference sequence). CDR3 sequence reads: CASSTRGLGAFF. In DNA, the CDR3 is TGTGCCAGTAGTACCCGAGGGTTAGGCGCTTTCTTT.

The chain employs TRBV7-9 and TRBJ1-1; D remains ambiguous. Germline V gene lookup returns CDR1 SEHNR and CDR2 FQNEAQ (reference sequence). Trimming stripped 8 bases from V and 2 bases from J, with 9 bases between. There are 12 residues in the CDR3. CDR3 nucleotide sequence: TGTGCCAGCGGTACAGATAACACTGAAGCTTTCTTT. Protein sequence: CASGTDNTEAFF.

The chain combines TRBV11-3 with TRBJ2-1; D is possibly TRBD2 (6 bases). Germline loops: CDR1 SGHNT, CDR2 YENEEA. CDR3 length: 13 amino acids. The V end was cut by 3 bases, the J end by 4 bases, with 7 bases between. The CDR3 loop is CASSFSGYNEQFF. CDR3 coding DNA: TGTGCCAGCAGCTTCAGCGGGTACAATGAGCAGTTCTTC.

This clone has just one count. V usage is TRBV19 and J usage is TRBJ1-2; D is uncertain. Germline V gene data show CDR1 as LNHDA and CDR2 as SQIVND (reference sequence). Trimming stripped 6 bases from V and 5 bases from J, with 16 bases between. The CDR3 consists of 14 residues. The CDR3 bases are TGTGCCAGTAGCCGCGGATCAGCTAGGTATGGCTACACCTTC. Residues: CASSRGSARYGYTF.

The V and J genes are TRBV12-3 or TRBV12-4 and TRBJ2-1; 9 bases agree with TRBD2. The CDR3 consists of 12 residues. V shed 8 bases, J shed 14 bases, and the junction held 10 bases outside the gene matches. CDR3 bases: TGTGCCAGCGGCCCGGCGGGGGGGCCCGAGTTCTTC. It encodes CASGPAGGPEFF.

The chain uses TRBV10-3 and TRBJ2-3, with D perhaps TRBD2 (7 bases). V shed 5 bases and J shed 3 bases, with 15 bases lying between them. The germline gives CDR1 ENHRY, CDR2 SYGVKD. The length of the CDR3 is 15 residues. The CDR3 coding sequence is TGTGCCATCAGTCATCCGGGGGGCGCTACAGATACGCAGTATTTT. Amino acid sequence: CAISHPGGATDTQYF.

V gene TRBV7-8 combines with J gene TRBJ1-2; 8 nucleotides align to TRBD1. The CDR3 extends over 16 amino acids. V was pared by 4 bases and J by 4 bases, with 11 bases of the junction left unmatched. The V gene's germline CDR1 is SGHVS and CDR2 FQNEAQ. The CDR3 DNA follows: TGTGCCAGCAGCTCAATCCGGGACAGGCACTTCTATGGCTACACCTTC. Translated: CASSSIRDRHFYGYTF. Full variable domain (remainder filled in from reference TRBV7-8 and TRBJ1-2): GAGVSQSPRYKVAKRGQDVALRCDPISGHVSLFWYQQALGQGPEFLTYFQNEAQLDKSGLPSDRFFAERPEGSVSTLKIQRTQQEDSAVYLCASSSIRDRHFYGYTFGSGTRLTVV.

This clone was seen once. The chain carries TRBV25-1 and TRBJ2-7; the D gene is possibly TRBD2 (5 bases). The V end lost 4 bases, the J end lost 0 bases, and 13 bases lay between the germline ends. The CDR3 extends over 15 amino acids. In germline, CDR1 is MGHDK, CDR2 SYGVNS. CDR3 residues: CASSALAGLSYEQYF. The CDR3 nucleotides are TGTGCCAGCAGTGCTCTAGCAGGACTCTCCTACGAGCAGTACTTC.